This T cell receptor (beta chain) appears in the sequencing data of a study of blood T cell repertoires in COVID-19. Study-level background: Acute and convalescent COVID-19 samples came from the United States, Italy and Spain. In each case, the material was cDNA or gDNA derived from T cells, B-cell-depleted T cells, or PBMCs.

Authors' analysis steps: Amplification of reference gene primers provided the estimated nucleated cell counts. The table came from immunoSEQ multiplex PCR; TCRdb's copy has only in-frame clones and leaves some out. The V and J calls and the clone size are those of that table, but D and trimming were determined from the DNA. The sample lists more than 150,000 clones; around 90% were seen once. The germline V gene encodes CDR1 SGHRS and CDR2 YFSETQ. V was clipped by 4 bases and J by 6 bases; unmatched bases: 10. This CDR3 contains 15 residues. This chain connects TRBV5-1 to TRBJ2-3; 8 bases align to TRBD2. The sequencing input was peripheral blood. The sequence derives from a man aged 55 to 70 with COVID-19, enrolled during active disease. Here the CDR3 reads CASSRAAGASDTQYF. For the CDR3, the DNA is TGCGCCAGCAGCCGGGCAGCGGGGGCTTCCGATACGCAGTATTTT.